This T cell receptor (beta chain) was found in a study of a mutant IDH1 vaccine in newly diagnosed glioma. Whole-study results and caveats: Patients showed vaccine-induced immune responses at a rate of around 94%.

Clones were read by immunoSEQ multiplex PCR, and TCRdb kept only the in-frame ones, dropping some. Of 75,000 to 95,000 clones listed, roughly nine tenths are singletons. Time point indicated: week 47, end of study. The vaccine gave 300 ug of a 20-mer mutant IDH1 peptide subcutaneously per dose. Worth noting for this clone: Its antigen is undetermined.

The TCR was taken from a woman in her 50s with glioma. Source: PBMCs, taken from a glioma patient whose treatment included an IDH1 peptide vaccine.

CDR3 coding DNA: TGTGCCAGCAGTTATGTGGGAGGGCCCTCCTACGAGCAGTACTTC. Amino acid sequence: CASSYVGGPSYEQYF. The chain recombines TRBV6-5 with TRBJ2-7, with 7 bases lining up with TRBD2. CDR1 and CDR2 (germline): MNHEY, SVGAGI. The J segment lost 0 bases and the V segment lost 3 bases, leaving 5 bases of the junction unmatched. The CDR3 contains 15 residues.